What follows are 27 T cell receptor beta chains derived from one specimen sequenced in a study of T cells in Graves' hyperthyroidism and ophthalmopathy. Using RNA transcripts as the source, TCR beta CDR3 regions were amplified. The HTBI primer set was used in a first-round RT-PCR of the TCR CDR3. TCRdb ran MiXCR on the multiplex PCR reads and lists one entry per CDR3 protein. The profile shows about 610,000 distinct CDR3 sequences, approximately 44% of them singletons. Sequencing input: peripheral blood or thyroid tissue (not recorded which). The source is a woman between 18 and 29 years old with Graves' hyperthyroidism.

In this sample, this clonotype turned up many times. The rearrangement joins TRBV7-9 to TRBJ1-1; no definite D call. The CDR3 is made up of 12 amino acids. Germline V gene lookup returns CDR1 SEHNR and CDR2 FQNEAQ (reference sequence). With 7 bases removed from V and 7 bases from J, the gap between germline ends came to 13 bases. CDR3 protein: CASTSGRSEAFF. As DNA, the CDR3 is TGTGCCAGCACCTCCGGTCGGAGTGAAGCTTTCTTT. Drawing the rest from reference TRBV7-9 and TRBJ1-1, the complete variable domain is DTGVSQNPRHKITKRGQNVTFRCDPISEHNRLYWYRQTLGQGPEFLTYFQNEAQLEKSRLLSDRFSAERPKGSFSTLEIQRTEQGDSAMYLCASTSGRSEAFFGQGTRLTVV.

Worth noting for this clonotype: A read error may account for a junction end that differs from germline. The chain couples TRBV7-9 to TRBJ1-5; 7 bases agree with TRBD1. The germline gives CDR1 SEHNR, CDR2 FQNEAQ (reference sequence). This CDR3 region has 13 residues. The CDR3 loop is CASSQTGNQSQHF. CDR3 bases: TGTGCCAGCAGCCAGACAGGGAATCAGTCCCAGCATTTT. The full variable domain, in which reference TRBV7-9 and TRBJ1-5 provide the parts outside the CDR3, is DTGVSQNPRHKITKRGQNVTFRCDPISEHNRLYWYRQTLGQGPEFLTYFQNEAQLEKSRLLSDRFSAERPKGSFSTLEIQRTEQGDSAMYLCASSQTGNQSQHFGDGTRLSIL.

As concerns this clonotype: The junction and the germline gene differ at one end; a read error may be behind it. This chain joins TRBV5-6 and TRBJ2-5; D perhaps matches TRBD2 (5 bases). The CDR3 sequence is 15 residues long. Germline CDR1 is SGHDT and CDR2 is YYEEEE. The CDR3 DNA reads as TGCGCCAGCAGCAGCTTGGCCTGGACTCAAGAGACCCAGTACTTC. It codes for CASSSLAWTQETQYF.

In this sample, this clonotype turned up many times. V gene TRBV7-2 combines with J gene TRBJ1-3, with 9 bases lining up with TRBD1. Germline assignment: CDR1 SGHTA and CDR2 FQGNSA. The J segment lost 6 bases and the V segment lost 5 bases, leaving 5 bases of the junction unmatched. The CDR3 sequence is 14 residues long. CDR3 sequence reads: CASSSRTGENTIYF. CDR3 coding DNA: TGTGCCAGCAGCAGCCGGACAGGGGAAAACACCATATATTTT.

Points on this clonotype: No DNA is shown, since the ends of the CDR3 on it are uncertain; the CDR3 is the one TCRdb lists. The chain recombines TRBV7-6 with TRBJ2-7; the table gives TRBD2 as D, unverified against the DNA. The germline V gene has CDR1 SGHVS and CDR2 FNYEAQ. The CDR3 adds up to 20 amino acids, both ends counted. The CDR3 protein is CSLPDICSATSGTSGYEQYF.

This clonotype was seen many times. The CDR3 nucleotides are TGTGCCAGTCAGCGGGAGTCGTACGCCGGGGAGCTGTTTTTT. Protein: CASQRESYAGELFF. The V call is TRBV6-4, the J call TRBJ2-2; 8 bases agree with TRBD2. V lost 9 bases and J lost 6; bases outside the gene matches: 9. This CDR3 comprises 14 residues. CDR1 is MRHNA, CDR2 SNTAGT, per germline.

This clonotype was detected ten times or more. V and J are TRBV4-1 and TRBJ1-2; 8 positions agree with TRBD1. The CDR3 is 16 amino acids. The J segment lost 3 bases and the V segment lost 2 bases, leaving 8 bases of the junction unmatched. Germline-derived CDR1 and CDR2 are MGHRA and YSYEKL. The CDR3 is CASSQKAGGSDYGYTF. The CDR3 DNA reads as TGCGCCAGCAGCCAAAAGGCAGGGGGCTCGGACTATGGCTACACCTTC.

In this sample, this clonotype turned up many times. The chain's CDR3 is CASSPRGAQPQHF. CDR3 in DNA: TGTGCCAGCAGTCCGCGTGGGGCTCAGCCCCAGCATTTT. The V call is TRBV12-3 or TRBV12-4, the J call TRBJ1-5; a possible D gene is TRBD1 (5 bases). V dropped 5 bases and J dropped 6 bases, with 11 bases sitting between them. This CDR3 contains 13 residues.

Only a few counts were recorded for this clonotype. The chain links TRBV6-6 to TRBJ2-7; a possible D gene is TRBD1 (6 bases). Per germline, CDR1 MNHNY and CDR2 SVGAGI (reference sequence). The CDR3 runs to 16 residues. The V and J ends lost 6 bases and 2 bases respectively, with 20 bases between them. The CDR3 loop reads CASRGADGVFPYEQYF. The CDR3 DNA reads TGTGCCAGCAGGGGGGCTGACGGAGTCTTCCCCTACGAGCAGTACTTC.

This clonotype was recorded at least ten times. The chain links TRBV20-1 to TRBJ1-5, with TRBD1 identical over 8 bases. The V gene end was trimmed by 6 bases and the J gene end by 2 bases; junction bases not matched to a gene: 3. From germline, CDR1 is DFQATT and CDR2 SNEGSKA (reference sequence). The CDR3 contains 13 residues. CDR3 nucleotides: TGCAGTGCCCCGGACAGGGGCAATCAGCCCCAGCATTTT. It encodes CSAPDRGNQPQHF.

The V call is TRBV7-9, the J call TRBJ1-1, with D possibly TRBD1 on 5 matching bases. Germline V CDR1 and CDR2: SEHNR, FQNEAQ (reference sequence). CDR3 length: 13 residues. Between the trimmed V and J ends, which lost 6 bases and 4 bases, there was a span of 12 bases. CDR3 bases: TGTGCCAGCAGGAAACAGGATTCCACTGAAGCTTTCTTT. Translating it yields CASRKQDSTEAFF. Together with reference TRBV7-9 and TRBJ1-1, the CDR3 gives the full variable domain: DTGVSQNPRHKITKRGQNVTFRCDPISEHNRLYWYRQTLGQGPEFLTYFQNEAQLEKSRLLSDRFSAERPKGSFSTLEIQRTEQGDSAMYLCASRKQDSTEAFFGQGTRLTVV.

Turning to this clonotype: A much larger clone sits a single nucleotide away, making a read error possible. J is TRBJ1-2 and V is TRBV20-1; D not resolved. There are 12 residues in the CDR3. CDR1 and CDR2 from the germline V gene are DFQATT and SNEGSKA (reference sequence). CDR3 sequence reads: CGARDLRVPNAF. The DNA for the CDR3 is TGCGGTGCTAGAGACCTCCGGGTCCCCAACGCCTTC.

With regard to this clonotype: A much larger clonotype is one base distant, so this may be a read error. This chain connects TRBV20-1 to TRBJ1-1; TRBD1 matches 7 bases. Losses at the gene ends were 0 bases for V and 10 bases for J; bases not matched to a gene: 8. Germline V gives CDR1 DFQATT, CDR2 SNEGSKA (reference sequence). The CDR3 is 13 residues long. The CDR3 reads CSARETGTDVAFF. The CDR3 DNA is TGCAGTGCTAGAGAGACAGGGACTGATGTAGCTTTCTTT.

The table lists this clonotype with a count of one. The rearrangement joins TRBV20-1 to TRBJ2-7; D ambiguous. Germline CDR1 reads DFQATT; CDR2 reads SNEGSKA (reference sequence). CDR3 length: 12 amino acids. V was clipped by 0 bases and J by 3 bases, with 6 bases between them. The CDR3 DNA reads TGCAGTGCTAGAGATCTAGGCTACGAGCAGTACTTC. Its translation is CSARDLGYEQYF.

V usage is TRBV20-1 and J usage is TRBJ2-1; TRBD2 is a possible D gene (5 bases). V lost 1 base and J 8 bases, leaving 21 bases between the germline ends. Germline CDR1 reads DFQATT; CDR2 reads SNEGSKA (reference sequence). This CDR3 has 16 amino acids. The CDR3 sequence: CSARAGLAGEWDEQFF. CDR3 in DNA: TGCAGTGCTAGAGCGGGTCTAGCCGGAGAGTGGGATGAGCAGTTCTTC.

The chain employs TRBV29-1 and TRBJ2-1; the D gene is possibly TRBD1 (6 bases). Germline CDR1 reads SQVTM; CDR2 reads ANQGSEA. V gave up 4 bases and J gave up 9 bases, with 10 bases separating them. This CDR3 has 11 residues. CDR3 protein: CSVGWGLEQFF. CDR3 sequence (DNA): TGCAGCGTTGGTTGGGGGCTTGAGCAGTTCTTC.

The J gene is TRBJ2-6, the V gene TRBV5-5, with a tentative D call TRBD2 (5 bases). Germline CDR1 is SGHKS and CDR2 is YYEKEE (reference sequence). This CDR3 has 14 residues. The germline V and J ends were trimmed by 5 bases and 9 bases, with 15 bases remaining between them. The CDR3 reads CASSVEAAINVLTF. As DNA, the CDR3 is TGTGCCAGCAGTGTGGAGGCAGCAATCAACGTCCTGACTTTC.

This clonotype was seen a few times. The CDR3 DNA is TGTGCCAGCAGTCTCGCAGGGTTTGAAAAACTGTTTTTT. This sequence encodes CASSLAGFEKLFF. The V call is TRBV5-6, the J call TRBJ1-4; D is perhaps TRBD1 (5 bases). Between the trimmed V and J ends, which lost 5 bases and 7 bases, there was a span of 12 bases. The CDR3 is made up of 13 amino acids. Germline lookup yields CDR1 SGHDT and CDR2 YYEEEE.

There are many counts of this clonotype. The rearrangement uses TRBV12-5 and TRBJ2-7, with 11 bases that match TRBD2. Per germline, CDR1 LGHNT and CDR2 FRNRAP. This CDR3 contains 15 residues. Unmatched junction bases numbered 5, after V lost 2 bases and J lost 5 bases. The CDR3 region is CASGLTSGRFHEQYF. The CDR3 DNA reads TGTGCTAGTGGTTTGACTAGCGGGAGATTCCACGAGCAGTACTTC. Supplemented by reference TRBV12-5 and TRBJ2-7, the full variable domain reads DARVTQTPRHKVTEMGQEVTMRCQPILGHNTVFWYRQTMMQGLELLAYFRNRAPLDDSGMPKDRFSAEMPDATLATLKIQPSEPRDSAVYFCASGLTSGRFHEQYFGPGTRLTVT.

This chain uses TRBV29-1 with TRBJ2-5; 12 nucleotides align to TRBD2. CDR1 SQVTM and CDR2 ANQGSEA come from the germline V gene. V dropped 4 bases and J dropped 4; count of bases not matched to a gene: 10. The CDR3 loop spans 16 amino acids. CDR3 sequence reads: CSVGGAPGLAGETQYF. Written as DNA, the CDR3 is TGCAGCGTTGGGGGCGCACCGGGACTAGCGGGAGAGACCCAGTACTTC. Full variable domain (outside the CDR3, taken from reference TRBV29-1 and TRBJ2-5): SAVISQKPSRDICQRGTSLTIQCQVDSQVTMMFWYRQQPGQSLTLIATANQGSEATYESGFVIDKFPISRPNLTFSTLTVSNMSPEDSSIYLCSVGGAPGLAGETQYFGPGTRLLVL.

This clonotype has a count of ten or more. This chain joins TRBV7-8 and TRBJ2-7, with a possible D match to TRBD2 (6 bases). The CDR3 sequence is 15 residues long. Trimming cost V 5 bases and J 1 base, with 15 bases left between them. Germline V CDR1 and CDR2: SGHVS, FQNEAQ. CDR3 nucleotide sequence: TGTGCCAGCAGCCCCGCAGCGGGCAAATCCTACGAGCAGTACTTC. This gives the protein CASSPAAGKSYEQYF.

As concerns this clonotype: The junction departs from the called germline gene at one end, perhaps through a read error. CDR3 sequence: CASRGQGVF. In DNA form, the CDR3 reads TGTGCCAGCAGAGGACAGGGGGTTTTT. The chain couples TRBV12-3 or TRBV12-4 to TRBJ2-2; 10 bases agree with TRBD1. The CDR3 has 9 residues.

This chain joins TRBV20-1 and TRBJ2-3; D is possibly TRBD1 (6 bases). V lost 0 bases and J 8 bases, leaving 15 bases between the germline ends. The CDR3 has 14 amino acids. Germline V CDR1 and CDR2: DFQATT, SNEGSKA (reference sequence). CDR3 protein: CSARDTRGMGTQYF. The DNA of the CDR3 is TGCAGTGCTAGAGATACGAGGGGGATGGGTACGCAGTATTTT.

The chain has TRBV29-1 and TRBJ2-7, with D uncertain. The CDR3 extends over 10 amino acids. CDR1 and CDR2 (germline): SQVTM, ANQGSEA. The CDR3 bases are TGCAGACTCGACGACTACGAGCAGTACTTC. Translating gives CRLDDYEQYF.

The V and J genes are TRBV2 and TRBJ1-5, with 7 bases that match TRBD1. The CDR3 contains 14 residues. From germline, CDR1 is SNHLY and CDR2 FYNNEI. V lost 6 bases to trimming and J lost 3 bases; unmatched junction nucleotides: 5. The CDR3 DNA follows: TGTGCCAGCAGCGGGACAGTGTACAATCAGCCCCAGCATTTT. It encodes CASSGTVYNQPQHF.

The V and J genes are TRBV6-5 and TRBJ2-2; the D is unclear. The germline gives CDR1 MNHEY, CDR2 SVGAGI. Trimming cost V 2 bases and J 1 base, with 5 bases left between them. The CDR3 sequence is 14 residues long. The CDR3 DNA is TGTGCCAGCAGTTACGGGGAGAACACCGGGGAGCTGTTTTTT. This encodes CASSYGENTGELFF.

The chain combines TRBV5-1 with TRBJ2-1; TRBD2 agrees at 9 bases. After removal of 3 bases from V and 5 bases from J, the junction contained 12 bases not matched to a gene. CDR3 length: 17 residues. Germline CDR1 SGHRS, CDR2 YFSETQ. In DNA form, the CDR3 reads TGCGCCAGCAGCTCCCCAGTAGCGGGAGCCCGCGACAATGAGCAGTTCTTC. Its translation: CASSSPVAGARDNEQFF.